These T cell receptor beta chains were read from a single sample in a study of blood T cell repertoires in COVID-19. Measured with immunoSEQ multiplex PCR; TCRdb has only the in-frame clones, and not every one. The top ten hold about 2.3% of the sample, which has fewer than 300,000 clones, just over 90% seen once. What was sequenced was PBMCs or T cells enriched from blood (not recorded which). The receptors stem from a woman in her thirties or forties with acute COVID-19. Each CDR3 is given with its conserved first and last residue. Each record gives: J gene, V gene, clone size, D gene, CDR3 DNA, CDR3 protein. A D gene is named only where the DNA matches it firmly. Only some rows state a clone size, as once, few, many or a class for expanded clones.

TRBJ1-6 TRBV5-1 . TRBD1 TGCGCCAGCAGCTTGCTCTCAGGGGGAGATTCACCCCTCCACTTT CASSLLSGGDSPLHF
TRBJ1-1 TRBV18 . . TGTGCCAGCCATAGTAAACAGGGATTTGAAGCTTTCTTT CASHSKQGFEAFF
TRBJ2-1 TRBV7-9 few . TGTGCCAGCAGCTTAATTGGGTACAGGGATACTCACAATGAGCAGTTCTTC CASSLIGYRDTHNEQFF
TRBJ1-3 TRBV28 . . TGTGCCAGCAGGTCGACATTAAACACCATATATTTT CASRSTLNTIYF
TRBJ2-7 TRBV10-3 . . TGTGCCATCAGTGAGTCCGCGGGAACCTACGAGCAGTACTTC CAISESAGTYEQYF
TRBJ1-3 TRBV7-2 . TRBD1 TGTGCCAGCAGCTTACAACAGGGGTTGACTGGAAACACCATATATTTT CASSLQQGLTGNTIYF
TRBJ1-3 TRBV11-2 . . TGTGCCAGCAGAACCACAGGGACCTCTGGAAACACCATATATTTT CASRTTGTSGNTIYF
TRBJ2-7 TRBV7-8 . . TGTGCCAGCAGCGTAAGGGGTGGCGAGCAGTACTTC CASSVRGGEQYF
TRBJ2-2 TRBV28 . . TGTGCCAGCAGAAGGACTCCGAGGGAGCTGTTTTTT CASRRTPRELFF
TRBJ1-2 TRBV10-3 . . TGTGCCATCAGCCCGACAGAGAACTATGGCTACACCTTC CAISPTENYGYTF
TRBJ2-1 TRBV18 . TRBD1 TGTGCCAGCTCACCACGTAGGACAGGGTATAAGAATGAGCAGTTCTTC CASSPRRTGYKNEQFF
TRBJ1-2 TRBV20-1 . TRBD1 TGCAGTGCTAGTGATCAGGGGGTAGGGAACTATGGCTACACCTTC CSASDQGVGNYGYTF
TRBJ2-2 TRBV5-1 . TRBD1 TGCGCCAGCAGCTTTCAGGGGGCGCGAGGCGGGGAGCTGTTTTTT CASSFQGARGGELFF
TRBJ1-5 TRBV19 few TRBD1 TGTGCCAGTAGCCCTGGGACAGGGGGACCTGAACATAGCAATCAGCCCCAGCATTTT CASSPGTGGPEHSNQPQHF
TRBJ1-4 TRBV5-1 . . TGCGCCAGCAGCCGGGACTCCAAAAATGAAAAACTGTTTTTT CASSRDSKNEKLFF